This T cell receptor (beta chain) is from a study of blood T cells in healthy people across ages. On this clonotype: The target antigen is unknown.

General study findings and limits: Diversity figures derived from one million T cells were judged to underestimate the true value. Diversity of TCR beta per million T cells declined in a roughly linear way with age. PBMCs left unsorted prevented a conclusive naive versus antigen-experienced comparison. There was no known CMV status for donors, so expanded clonotype changes were possibly confounded.

It was with a sample-barcoded 5' primer and a J-beta primer mix that a second PCR of about 7 to 12 cycles was run. TCRdb called the 5' RACE reads again in MiXCR, with one record for every CDR3 protein. The repertoire holds approximately 790,000 distinct CDR3 sequences, with around 62% as singletons. The specimen was blood. The TCR sequence derives from a man aged 25 to 40 in good health.

In nucleotides, the CDR3 is TGCAGTGCTGCCAGTCGGGACACCACCTACAATGAGCAGTTCTTC. Translating gives CSAASRDTTYNEQFF. The chain combines TRBV20-1 with TRBJ2-1, with D tentatively TRBD1 (6 bases). With 5 bases removed from V and 2 bases from J, the gap between germline ends came to 16 bases. This CDR3 has 15 residues. CDR1 and CDR2 (germline): DFQATT, SNEGSKA (reference sequence).